These T cell receptor beta chains were read from a single sample in a study of T-cell reconstitution after alpha-beta-depleted transplantation in children. TCRdb called the PCR reads again in MiXCR, with one record for every CDR3 protein. The sample lists hundreds of thousands of distinct CDR3 sequences, approximately 15% occurring once. The sequencing here drew on PBMCs, mostly from graft donor cells, taken 360 days after TCRalphabeta/CD19-depleted stem cell transplant. These receptor sequences come from a male patient between 10 and 17 years old who had a stem cell transplant for acute lymphoblastic leukemia, so the T cells may come from the graft donor. Each CDR3 is given with its conserved first and last residue. Each record gives: clone size, J gene, D gene, V gene, CDR3 protein, CDR3 DNA. A D gene is named only where the DNA matches it firmly. Size tells how often a clone was seen (once, few, many) or the class of an expanded clone, and some rows leave it out.

abundance: few
j_gene: TRBJ2-1
d_gene: TRBD2
v_gene: TRBV5-1
CDR3aa: CASSFRLAGDGEQFF
CDR3nt: TGCGCCAGCAGCTTCCGGCTAGCGGGAGATGGTGAGCAGTTCTTC

abundance: .
j_gene: TRBJ1-1
d_gene: .
v_gene: TRBV2
CDR3aa: CASSDGPEAFF
CDR3nt: TGTGCCAGCAGTGATGGACCAGAAGCTTTCTTT

abundance: few
j_gene: TRBJ2-5
d_gene: .
v_gene: TRBV13
CDR3aa: CASSPRTAQETQYF
CDR3nt: TGTGCCAGCAGCCCCCGGACAGCCCAAGAGACCCAGTACTTC

abundance: many
j_gene: TRBJ2-3
d_gene: .
v_gene: TRBV20-1
CDR3aa: CSPNGDTQYF
CDR3nt: TGCAGTCCTAATGGAGATACGCAGTATTTT

abundance: .
j_gene: TRBJ2-1
d_gene: TRBD2
v_gene: TRBV25-1
CDR3aa: CASSEWTRGPYNEQFF
CDR3nt: TGTGCCAGCAGTGAATGGACTAGAGGGCCGTACAATGAGCAGTTCTTC

abundance: few
j_gene: TRBJ2-2
d_gene: TRBD2
v_gene: TRBV12-3/TRBV12-4
CDR3aa: CASSFGGTLGELFF
CDR3nt: TGTGCCAGCAGTTTCGGGGGGACTCTCGGGGAGCTGTTTTTT

abundance: many
j_gene: TRBJ2-1
d_gene: .
v_gene: TRBV11-2
CDR3aa: CASSSLRLGGIEFF
CDR3nt: TGTGCCAGCAGCTCATTACGTCTCGGCGGGATAGAGTTCTTC

abundance: many
j_gene: TRBJ1-1
d_gene: .
v_gene: TRBV5-1
CDR3aa: CASSLVGVAEAFF
CDR3nt: TGCGCCAGCAGCTTGGTTGGGGTCGCTGAAGCTTTCTTT

abundance: few
j_gene: TRBJ2-1
d_gene: TRBD2
v_gene: TRBV7-9
CDR3aa: CASSHLAGRADEQFF
CDR3nt: TGTGCCAGCAGCCACCTAGCGGGAAGGGCGGATGAGCAGTTCTTC

abundance: .
j_gene: TRBJ2-5
d_gene: .
v_gene: TRBV7-9
CDR3aa: CASSGRGGGPKETQYF
CDR3nt: TGTGCCAGCAGCGGTCGGGGCGGAGGGCCCAAGGAGACCCAGTACTTC

abundance: .
j_gene: TRBJ2-3
d_gene: .
v_gene: TRBV5-1
CDR3aa: CASSFWGFQQDTQYF
CDR3nt: TGCGCCAGCAGCTTTTGGGGGTTCCAACAGGATACGCAGTATTTT

abundance: few
j_gene: TRBJ2-1
d_gene: .
v_gene: TRBV7-9
CDR3aa: CASSQGTLAEQFF
CDR3nt: TGTGCCAGCAGCCAAGGGACCCTTGCCGAGCAGTTCTTC

abundance: .
j_gene: TRBJ2-5
d_gene: .
v_gene: TRBV15
CDR3aa: CATSRGLGSLRQETQYF
CDR3nt: TGTGCCACCAGCAGAGGCCTTGGGAGTCTGAGACAAGAGACCCAGTACTTC

abundance: .
j_gene: TRBJ2-3
d_gene: .
v_gene: TRBV24-1
CDR3aa: CATTIPGLRTDTQYF
CDR3nt: TGTGCCACCACTATTCCGGGACTTCGCACAGATACGCAGTATTTT

abundance: many
j_gene: TRBJ2-5
d_gene: .
v_gene: TRBV5-1
CDR3aa: CASSSTGLGETQYF
CDR3nt: TGCGCCAGCAGCTCCACAGGGTTGGGGGAGACCCAGTACTTC

abundance: once
j_gene: TRBJ2-1
d_gene: TRBD2
v_gene: TRBV11-2
CDR3aa: CASREWGRAVYNEQFF
CDR3nt: TGTGCCAGCAGGGAGTGGGGGAGGGCCGTCTACAATGAGCAGTTCTTC

abundance: few
j_gene: TRBJ1-1
d_gene: .
v_gene: TRBV20-1
CDR3aa: CSATGGRTEAFF
CDR3nt: TGCAGTGCGACGGGGGGGAGGACTGAAGCTTTCTTT

abundance: few
j_gene: TRBJ2-7
d_gene: TRBD1
v_gene: TRBV12-5
CDR3aa: CASGTYRGTYEQYF
CDR3nt: TGTGCTAGTGGAACATACAGGGGTACCTACGAGCAGTACTTC

abundance: .
j_gene: TRBJ2-7
d_gene: TRBD1
v_gene: TRBV12-3/TRBV12-4
CDR3aa: CASSLTRQGSNEQYF
CDR3nt: TGTGCCAGCAGTTTAACACGACAGGGCTCGAACGAGCAGTACTTC

abundance: .
j_gene: TRBJ2-2
d_gene: TRBD2
v_gene: TRBV12-3/TRBV12-4
CDR3aa: CASSFKVAGMNTGELFF
CDR3nt: TGTGCCAGCAGTTTCAAGGTAGCGGGGATGAACACCGGGGAGCTGTTTTTT

abundance: few
j_gene: TRBJ1-3
d_gene: .
v_gene: TRBV4-2
CDR3aa: CASSRNLGRALIGNTIYF
CDR3nt: TGTGCCAGCAGCCGGAACCTCGGCAGGGCACTAATTGGAAACACCATATATTTT

abundance: many
j_gene: TRBJ2-5
d_gene: .
v_gene: TRBV7-2
CDR3aa: CASSFSGDRRETQYF
CDR3nt: TGTGCCAGCAGCTTTAGCGGGGACAGAAGAGAGACCCAGTACTTC

abundance: few
j_gene: TRBJ2-1
d_gene: .
v_gene: TRBV11-2
CDR3aa: CASSRELANEQFF
CDR3nt: TGTGCCAGCAGCCGGGAGTTGGCAAATGAGCAGTTCTTC